The rows below give T cell receptor beta chains drawn from one sample of a study of blood T cell repertoires in COVID-19. The repertoire was sequenced with immunoSEQ multiplex PCR; TCRdb's copy has only in-frame clones and lacks some. The sample yields some 200,000 clones, approximately 80% seen once. Material: peripheral blood. These receptors were obtained from a woman older than 75 with active or convalescent COVID-19. The CDR3 runs from the conserved cysteine through the conserved F or W. A D gene is named only where the DNA matches it firmly. Clone size is not always given. Where it is, it says once, few, many or a class for expanded clones.

d_call j_call clone_size v_call cdr3_nt cdr3_aa
NA TRBJ2-5 NA TRBV7-3 TGTGCCAGCAGCCAGACTAGCCAAGAGACCCAGTACTTC CASSQTSQETQYF
NA TRBJ2-5 NA TRBV6-6 TGTGCCAGCAGCCCCGGGGTTGCTGGTGGAGAGACCCAGTACTTC CASSPGVAGGETQYF
NA TRBJ2-1 NA TRBV6-5 TGTGCCAGCAGATACGTCTCAGGTAGGGGTGAGCAGTTCTTC CASRYVSGRGEQFF
NA TRBJ2-2 NA TRBV30 TGTGCCTGGAGTGTAGGTGCGGGATTCTCCGGGGAGCTGTTTTTT CAWSVGAGFSGELFF
NA TRBJ2-3 NA TRBV9 TGTGCCAGCAGCCCTGTCTGGGAGCGCACAGATACGCAGTATTTT CASSPVWERTDTQYF
NA TRBJ1-6 NA TRBV11-2 TGTGCCAGCAGCTTATGGGGCAATTCACCCCTCCACTTT CASSLWGNSPLHF
TRBD1 TRBJ1-2 once TRBV19 TGTGCCAGTACCCGGGGCCAGGACAGGGTCTATGGCTACACCTTC CASTRGQDRVYGYTF
NA TRBJ1-1 NA TRBV18 TGTGCCAGCTCACCAATGGACAAGAACACTGAAGCTTTCTTT CASSPMDKNTEAFF
TRBD2 TRBJ2-1 NA TRBV7-9 TGTGCCAGCAGCTTAGCCGCGGGGGGGTCATCTGAGCAGTTCTTC CASSLAAGGSSEQFF
NA TRBJ1-2 NA TRBV7-2 TGTGCCAGCAGCTCCGCGGGGTCGGGGTATGGCTACACCTTC CASSSAGSGYGYTF
TRBD2 TRBJ2-1 NA TRBV7-2 TGTGCCAGCGGTAGGCGGGAGGACTCCTACAATGAGCAGTTCTTC CASGRREDSYNEQFF
NA TRBJ1-3 NA TRBV29-1 TGCAGCGTGACGACACTTTTCTCTGGAAACACCATATATTTT CSVTTLFSGNTIYF
NA TRBJ1-2 NA TRBV2 TGTGCCAGCAGTGGGACAGACTATGGCTACACCTTC CASSGTDYGYTF
NA TRBJ2-7 NA TRBV9 TGTGCCAGCAGCGTAGGGTTAGCATATGAGCAGTACTTC CASSVGLAYEQYF